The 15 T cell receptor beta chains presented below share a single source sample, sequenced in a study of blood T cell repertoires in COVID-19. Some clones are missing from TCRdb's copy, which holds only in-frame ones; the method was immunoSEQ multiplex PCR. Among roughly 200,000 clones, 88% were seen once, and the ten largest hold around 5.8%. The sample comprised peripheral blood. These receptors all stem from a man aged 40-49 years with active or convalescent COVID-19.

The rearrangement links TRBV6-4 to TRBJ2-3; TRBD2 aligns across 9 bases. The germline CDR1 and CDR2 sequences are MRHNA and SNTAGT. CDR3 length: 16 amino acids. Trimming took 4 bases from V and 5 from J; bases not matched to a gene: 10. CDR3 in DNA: TGTGCCAGCAGTGGCACAAGCGGGGGGATTGGAGATACGCAGTATTTT. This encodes CASSGTSGGIGDTQYF.

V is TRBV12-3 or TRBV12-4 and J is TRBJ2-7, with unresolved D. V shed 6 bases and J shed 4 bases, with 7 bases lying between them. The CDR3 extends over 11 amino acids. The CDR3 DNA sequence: TGTGCCAGCAGCGGTCCGTACGAGCAGTACTTC. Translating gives CASSGPYEQYF.

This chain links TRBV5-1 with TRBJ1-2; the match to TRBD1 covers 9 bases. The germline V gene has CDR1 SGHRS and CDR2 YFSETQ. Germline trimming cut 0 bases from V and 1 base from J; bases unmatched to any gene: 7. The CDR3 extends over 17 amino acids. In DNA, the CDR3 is TGCGCCAGCAGCTTGGAACCGACAGGGGGATTTAACTATGGCTACACCTTC. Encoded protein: CASSLEPTGGFNYGYTF.

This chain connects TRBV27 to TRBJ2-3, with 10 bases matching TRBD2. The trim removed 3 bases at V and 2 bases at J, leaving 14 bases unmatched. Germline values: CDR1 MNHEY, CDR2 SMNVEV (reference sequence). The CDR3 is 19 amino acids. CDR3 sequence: CASSLKFPSGSATTDTQYF. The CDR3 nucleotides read TGTGCCAGCAGTTTGAAGTTCCCTAGCGGGAGTGCAACCACAGATACGCAGTATTTT.

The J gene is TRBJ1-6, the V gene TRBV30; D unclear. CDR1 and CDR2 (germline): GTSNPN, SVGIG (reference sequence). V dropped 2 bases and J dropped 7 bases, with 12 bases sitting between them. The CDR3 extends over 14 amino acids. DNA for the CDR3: TGTGCCTGGAGTAAATGGGCAGAGAATTCACCCCTCCACTTT. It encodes CAWSKWAENSPLHF. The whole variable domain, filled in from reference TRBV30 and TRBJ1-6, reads SQTIHQWPATLVQPVGSPLSLECTVEGTSNPNLYWYRQAAGRGLQLLFYSVGIGQISSEVPQNLSASRPQDRQFILSSKKLLLSDSGFYLCAWSKWAENSPLHFGNGTRLTVT.

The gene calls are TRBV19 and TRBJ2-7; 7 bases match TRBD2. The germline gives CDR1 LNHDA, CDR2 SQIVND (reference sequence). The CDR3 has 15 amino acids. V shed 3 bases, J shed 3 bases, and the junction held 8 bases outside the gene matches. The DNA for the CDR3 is TGTGCCAGTAGTATGGCTAGCGGATCATTCTACGAGCAGTACTTC. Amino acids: CASSMASGSFYEQYF. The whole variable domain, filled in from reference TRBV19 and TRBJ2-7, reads DGGITQSPKYLFRKEGQNVTLSCEQNLNHDAMYWYRQDPGQGLRLIYYSQIVNDFQKGDIAEGYSVSREKKESFPLTVTSAQKNPTAFYLCASSMASGSFYEQYFGPGTRLTVT.

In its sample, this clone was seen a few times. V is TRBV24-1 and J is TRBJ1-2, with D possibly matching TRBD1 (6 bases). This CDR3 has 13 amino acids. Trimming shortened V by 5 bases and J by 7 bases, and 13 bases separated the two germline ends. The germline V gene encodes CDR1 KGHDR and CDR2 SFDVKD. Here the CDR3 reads CATSVTGRGGYTF. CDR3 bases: TGTGCCACCAGTGTGACAGGTCGGGGTGGCTACACCTTC.

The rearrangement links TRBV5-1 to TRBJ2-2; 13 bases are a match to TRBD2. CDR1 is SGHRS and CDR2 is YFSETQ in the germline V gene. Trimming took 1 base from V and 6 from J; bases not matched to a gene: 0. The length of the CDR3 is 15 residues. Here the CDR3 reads CASSLTSGRAGELFF. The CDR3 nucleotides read TGCGCCAGCAGCTTGACTAGCGGGAGGGCCGGGGAGCTGTTTTTT.

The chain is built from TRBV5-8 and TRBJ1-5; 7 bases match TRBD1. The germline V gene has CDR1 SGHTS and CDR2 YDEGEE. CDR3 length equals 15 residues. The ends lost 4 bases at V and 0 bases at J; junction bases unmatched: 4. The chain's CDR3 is CASSRQGHSNQPQHF. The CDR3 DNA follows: TGTGCCAGCAGCCGACAGGGACATAGCAATCAGCCCCAGCATTTT.

As DNA, the CDR3 is TGTGCCAGCAGCCAAGAATTTTCACAGATGAACACTGAAGCTTTCTTT. Amino acids: CASSQEFSQMNTEAFF. This chain joins TRBV14 and TRBJ1-1; no clear D gene. The CDR3 runs 16 residues. The ends were cut back, 0 bases at V and 0 bases at J, with 11 bases in the middle. Germline values: CDR1 SGHDN, CDR2 FVKESK.

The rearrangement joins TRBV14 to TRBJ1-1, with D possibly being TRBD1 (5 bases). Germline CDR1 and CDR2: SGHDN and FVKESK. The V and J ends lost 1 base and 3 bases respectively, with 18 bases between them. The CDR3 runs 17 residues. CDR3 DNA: TGTGCCAGCAGCCAAGGCCCACGGGGGGAGGTCGACACTGAAGCTTTCTTT. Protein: CASSQGPRGEVDTEAFF.

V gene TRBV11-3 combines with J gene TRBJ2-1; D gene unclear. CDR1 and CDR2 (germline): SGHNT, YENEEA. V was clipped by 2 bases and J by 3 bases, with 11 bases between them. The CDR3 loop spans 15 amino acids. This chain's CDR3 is CASSLSSGIYNEQFF. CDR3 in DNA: TGTGCCAGCAGCTTAAGCTCAGGCATCTACAATGAGCAGTTCTTC.

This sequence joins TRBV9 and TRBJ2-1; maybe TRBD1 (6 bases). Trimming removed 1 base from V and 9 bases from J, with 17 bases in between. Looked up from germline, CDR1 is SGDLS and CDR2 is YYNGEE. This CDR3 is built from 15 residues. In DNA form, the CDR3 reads TGTGCCAGCAGCGTACTGGGGGCGCTGGGGAGTGAGCAGTTCTTC. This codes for CASSVLGALGSEQFF.

CDR3: CASSIRDPADYGYTF. The DNA of the CDR3 is TGTGCCAGTAGTATACGAGATCCCGCGGACTATGGCTACACCTTC. The V call is TRBV19, the J call TRBJ1-2; the D is unclear. Germline CDR1 and CDR2: LNHDA and SQIVND (reference sequence). Trimming took 2 bases from V and 3 from J, leaving 13 bases between them. The CDR3 spans 15 residues.

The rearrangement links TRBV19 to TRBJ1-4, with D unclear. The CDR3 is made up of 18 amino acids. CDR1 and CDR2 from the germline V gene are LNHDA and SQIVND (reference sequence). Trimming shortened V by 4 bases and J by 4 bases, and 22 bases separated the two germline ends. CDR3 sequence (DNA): TGTGCCAGTAGTAAAAGGGTGAGGGATCTCTTCGGTAATGAAAAACTGTTTTTT. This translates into CASSKRVRDLFGNEKLFF. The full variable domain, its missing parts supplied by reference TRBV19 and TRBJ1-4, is DGGITQSPKYLFRKEGQNVTLSCEQNLNHDAMYWYRQDPGQGLRLIYYSQIVNDFQKGDIAEGYSVSREKKESFPLTVTSAQKNPTAFYLCASSKRVRDLFGNEKLFFGSGTQLSVL.